This T cell receptor (beta chain) was documented in a study of T cells in Graves' hyperthyroidism and ophthalmopathy (dated by TCRdb to the late 2010s). A note on the overall study: Peripheral blood was sampled at the time of initial diagnosis, prior to any treatment. In more than five Graves' hyperthyroidism patients, the study also compared T-cell repertoires from thyroid tissue with T-cell repertoires from blood. To identify distinguishing TCR V-J signatures, a discovery cohort of 100 or so patients was used, comprising 43 with Graves' ophthalmopathy and some 57 with stable Graves' hyperthyroidism. After sampling, hyperthyroidism patients received methimazole starting at 30 mg daily, and ophthalmopathy patients received high-dose intravenous methylprednisolone. The approximately 100 discovery patients were randomly split 7:3 into training and test sets. Whether ophthalmopathy could be predicted prospectively was tested in an independent validation cohort made up of roughly 20 hyperthyroidism patients plus 17 patients who later progressed to ophthalmopathy. TCR Vbeta CDR3 sequencing of approximately 140 peripheral blood samples (under 45 ophthalmopathy, approximately 80 hyperthyroidism and roughly 17 progressor patients) is reported in the paper.

Sequences GTSNPN (CDR1) and SVGIG (CDR2) are obtained from the germline V gene (reference sequence). Relative to germline, V is 2 bases shorter and J is 4 bases shorter, with 12 bases between their ends. Counted from cysteine to phenylalanine, this CDR3 has 14 amino acids. The retained sequence is limited to the CDR3, 42 bases, with the frame set at the first base. Moderately to severely active disease, a Clinical Activity Score of at least 3, a NOSPECS grade of at least 4, and a duration under 3 months were present in ophthalmopathy patients. Patients with uncontrolled infections, other autoimmune diseases, pregnancy or lactation were excluded. Diagnoses were based on clinical symptoms, serum thyroxine and TRAb, thyroid ultrasound and orbital computed tomography. Ficoll-Paque density gradient centrifugation was used to isolate PBMCs from approximately 10 ml of fresh peripheral blood. Total RNA was extracted with Trizol reagent, and quality was checked on an Agilent 2100 Bioanalyzer.

This clonotype was seen ten or more times. This receptor's antigen is unknown. No per-base quality is available; no much larger clone lies one base away. Amplification of TCR beta CDR3 regions was carried out from RNA transcripts. The first round of RT-PCR for the TCR CDR3 was performed with the HTBI primer set and the Qiagen OneStep RT-PCR kit. A second multiplex PCR round built the libraries, followed by size selection and purification. Sequencing of the libraries was done on an Illumina HiSeq2000 using paired-end 100 bp reads. The authors' analysis ran thus. SOAPnuke was used to process the raw data, with reads discarded if the reads contained adapters or uncalled bases, had a mean Phred below 15, or lacked an exact constant-primer or identifier match. High-quality paired reads were merged with COPE v1.2.5, and unique nucleotide sequences were defined as clonotypes. Clonotypes were aligned to IMGT TRBV, TRBD and TRBJ reference segments using MiTCR v1.1. The analysis was restricted to V-J combinations with a frequency above 0.0001, which together covered 99% to 99.2% of the repertoires. The TCS score was defined as F50 (clonal expansion) divided by E x V (chaos), with BLOSUM62-based TCRdist calculated between CDR3 peptides within each V-J. Welch's t-statistics and random forest reduced fewer than 550 V-J features to about 12, which were used in a naive Bayes classifier (R e1071). The Morisita-Horn index was used to measure how similar the thyroid and blood repertoires were. TCRdb reworked the public reads: Q25 trimming with fastp, MiXCR clone assembly, productive beta chains retained. Each entry is one CDR3 protein sequence, shown with its most common DNA and genes. These V and J calls are TCRdb output, not the study's own analysis. The sample profile shows approximately 600,000 distinct CDR3 sequences; roughly 15% of them were found once. The ten largest clones represent roughly 4.5% of the sample.

Overall study outcomes, separate from this receptor: Sample size was not statistically predetermined, and investigators were not blinded to group allocation. During validation, the model predicted progression to ophthalmopathy a median of approximately six months ahead of onset, with more than 60% sensitivity and around 73% specificity. A 13 V-J signature model separated ophthalmopathy from stable hyperthyroidism, with roughly 88% sensitivity and roughly 81% specificity in cross-validation and 80%/75% in testing. Blood samples also contained most of the expanded thyroid clonotypes (frequency above 0.001), which suggests that blood repertoires may reflect thyroid immune responses.

Sequences were obtained from blood. The clonotype originates from a woman in her 40s with Graves' ophthalmopathy. Here the chain combines TRBV30 and TRBJ2-1, with TRBD2 tentatively as D gene (5 bases match). The CDR3 has the sequence CAWSFPPGYNEQFF. At the DNA level, the sequence is TGTGCCTGGAGTTTTCCTCCGGGGTACAATGAGCAGTTCTTC.